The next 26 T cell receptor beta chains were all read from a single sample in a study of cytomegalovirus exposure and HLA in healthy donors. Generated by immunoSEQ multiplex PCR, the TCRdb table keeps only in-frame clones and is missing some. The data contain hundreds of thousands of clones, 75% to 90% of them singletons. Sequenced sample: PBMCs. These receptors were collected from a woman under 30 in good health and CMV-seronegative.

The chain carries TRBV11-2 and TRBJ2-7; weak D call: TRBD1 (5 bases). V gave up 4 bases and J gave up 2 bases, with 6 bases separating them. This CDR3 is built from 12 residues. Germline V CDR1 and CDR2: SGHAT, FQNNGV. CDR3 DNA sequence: TGTGCCAGCAGCTCCAGGGCCTACGAGCAGTACTTC. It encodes CASSSRAYEQYF.

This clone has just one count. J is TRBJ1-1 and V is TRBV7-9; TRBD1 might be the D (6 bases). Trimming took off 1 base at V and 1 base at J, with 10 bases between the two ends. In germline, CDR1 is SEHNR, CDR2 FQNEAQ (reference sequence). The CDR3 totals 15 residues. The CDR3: CASSLDGRGNTEAFF. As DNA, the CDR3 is TGTGCCAGCAGCTTAGACGGCAGGGGGAACACTGAAGCTTTCTTT.

The CDR3, as DNA: TGTGCCAGCAGTTCGACAGGGGAGGTCCAGAGGACTGAAGCTTTCTTT. Its translation is CASSSTGEVQRTEAFF. The rearrangement links TRBV28 to TRBJ1-1, with 8 bases matching TRBD1. The CDR3 spans 16 residues. Germline-derived CDR1 and CDR2 are MDHEN and SYDVKM. V shed 4 bases, J shed 5 bases, and the junction held 12 bases outside the gene matches.

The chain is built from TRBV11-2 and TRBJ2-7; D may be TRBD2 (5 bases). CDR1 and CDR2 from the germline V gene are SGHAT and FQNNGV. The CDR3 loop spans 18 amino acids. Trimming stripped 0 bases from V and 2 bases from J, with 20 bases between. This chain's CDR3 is CASSLERGGGVITYEQYF. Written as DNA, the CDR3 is TGTGCCAGCAGCTTAGAGCGTGGCGGAGGAGTAATAACCTACGAGCAGTACTTC.

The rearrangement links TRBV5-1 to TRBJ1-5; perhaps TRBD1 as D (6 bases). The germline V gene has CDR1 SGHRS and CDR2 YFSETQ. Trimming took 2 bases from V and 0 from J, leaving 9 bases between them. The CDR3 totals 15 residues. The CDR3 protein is CASSFTGSSNQPQHF. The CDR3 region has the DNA TGCGCCAGCAGCTTTACAGGGTCTAGCAATCAGCCCCAGCATTTT.

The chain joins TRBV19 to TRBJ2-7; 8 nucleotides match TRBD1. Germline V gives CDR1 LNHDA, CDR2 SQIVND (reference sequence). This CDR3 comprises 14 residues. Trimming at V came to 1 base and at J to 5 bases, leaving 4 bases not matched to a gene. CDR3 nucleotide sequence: TGTGCCAGTAGTATAGCCCCGACAGGGGACGAGCAGTACTTC. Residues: CASSIAPTGDEQYF. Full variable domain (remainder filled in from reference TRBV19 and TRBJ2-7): DGGITQSPKYLFRKEGQNVTLSCEQNLNHDAMYWYRQDPGQGLRLIYYSQIVNDFQKGDIAEGYSVSREKKESFPLTVTSAQKNPTAFYLCASSIAPTGDEQYFGPGTRLTVT.

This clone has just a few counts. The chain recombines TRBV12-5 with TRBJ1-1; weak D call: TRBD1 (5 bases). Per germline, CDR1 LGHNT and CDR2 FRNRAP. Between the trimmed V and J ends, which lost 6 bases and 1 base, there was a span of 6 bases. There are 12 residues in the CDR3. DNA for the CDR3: TGTGCTAGTGGGACAGCGAACACTGAAGCTTTCTTT. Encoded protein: CASGTANTEAFF.

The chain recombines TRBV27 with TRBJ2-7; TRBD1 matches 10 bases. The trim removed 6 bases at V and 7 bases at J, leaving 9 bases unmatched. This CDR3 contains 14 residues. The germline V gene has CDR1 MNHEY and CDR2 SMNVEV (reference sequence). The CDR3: CASSSGTGVVEQYF. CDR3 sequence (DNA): TGTGCCAGCAGCAGCGGGACAGGGGTAGTTGAGCAGTACTTC.

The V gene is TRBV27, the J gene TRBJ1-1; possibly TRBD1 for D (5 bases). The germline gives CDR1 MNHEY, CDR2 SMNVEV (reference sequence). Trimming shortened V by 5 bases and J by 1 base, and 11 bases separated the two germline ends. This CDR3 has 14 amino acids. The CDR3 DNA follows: TGTGCCAGCAGTAGTTCGGGGGGGAACACTGAAGCTTTCTTT. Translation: CASSSSGGNTEAFF.

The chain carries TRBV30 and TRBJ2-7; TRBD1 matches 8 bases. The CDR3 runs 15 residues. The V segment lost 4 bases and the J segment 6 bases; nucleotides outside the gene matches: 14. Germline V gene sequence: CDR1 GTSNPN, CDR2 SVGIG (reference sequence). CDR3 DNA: TGTGCCTGGACCGTCGGACAGGGTCTTTTAGGCGAGCAGTACTTC. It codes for CAWTVGQGLLGEQYF.

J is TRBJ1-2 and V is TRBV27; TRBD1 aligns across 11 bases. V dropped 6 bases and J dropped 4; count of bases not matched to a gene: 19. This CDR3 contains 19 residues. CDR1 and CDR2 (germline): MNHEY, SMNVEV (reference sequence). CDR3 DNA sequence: TGTGCCAGCAGACCCCTTACCGGGACAGGGGGTCTTCCTACCTATGGCTACACCTTC. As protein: CASRPLTGTGGLPTYGYTF.

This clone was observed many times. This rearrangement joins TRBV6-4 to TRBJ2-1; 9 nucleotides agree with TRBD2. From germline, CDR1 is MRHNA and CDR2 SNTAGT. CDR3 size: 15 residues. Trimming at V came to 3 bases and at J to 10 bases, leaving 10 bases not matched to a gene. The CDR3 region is CASSEEAGGPEEQFF. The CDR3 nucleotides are TGTGCCAGCAGTGAAGAGGCGGGGGGGCCAGAGGAGCAGTTCTTC.

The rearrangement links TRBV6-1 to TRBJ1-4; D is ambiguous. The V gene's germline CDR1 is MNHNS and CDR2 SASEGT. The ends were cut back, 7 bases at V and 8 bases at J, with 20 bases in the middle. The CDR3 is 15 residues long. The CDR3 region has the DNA TGTGCCAGCAAACCAGTGAATACCCTCCTGGAAAAACTGTTTTTT. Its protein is CASKPVNTLLEKLFF.

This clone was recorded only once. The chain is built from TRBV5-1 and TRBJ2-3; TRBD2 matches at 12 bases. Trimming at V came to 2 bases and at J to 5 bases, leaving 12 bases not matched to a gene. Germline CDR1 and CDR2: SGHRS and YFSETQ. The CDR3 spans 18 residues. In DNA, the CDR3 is TGCGCCAGCAGCTTCGGGACTAGCGGGCCCCGAGGTGGAGATACGCAGTATTTT. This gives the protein CASSFGTSGPRGGDTQYF. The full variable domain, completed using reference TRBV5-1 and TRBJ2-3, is KAGVTQTPRYLIKTRGQQVTLSCSPISGHRSVSWYQQTPGQGLQFLFEYFSETQRNKGNFPGRFSGRQFSNSRSEMNVSTLELGDSALYLCASSFGTSGPRGGDTQYFGPGTRLTVL.

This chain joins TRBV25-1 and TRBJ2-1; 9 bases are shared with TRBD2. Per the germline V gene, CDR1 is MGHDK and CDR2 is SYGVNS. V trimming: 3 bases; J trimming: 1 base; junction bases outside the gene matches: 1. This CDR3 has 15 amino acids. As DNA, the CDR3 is TGTGCCAGCAGTGACAGCGGGAGGTCCTACAATGAGCAGTTCTTC. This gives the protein CASSDSGRSYNEQFF.

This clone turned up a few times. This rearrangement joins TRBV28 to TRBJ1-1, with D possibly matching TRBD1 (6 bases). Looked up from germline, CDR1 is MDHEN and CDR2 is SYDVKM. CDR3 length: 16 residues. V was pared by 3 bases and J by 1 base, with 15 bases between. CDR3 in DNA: TGTGCCAGCAGTTTCCCCCAGGCAGGGGCGAACACTGAAGCTTTCTTT. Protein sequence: CASSFPQAGANTEAFF.

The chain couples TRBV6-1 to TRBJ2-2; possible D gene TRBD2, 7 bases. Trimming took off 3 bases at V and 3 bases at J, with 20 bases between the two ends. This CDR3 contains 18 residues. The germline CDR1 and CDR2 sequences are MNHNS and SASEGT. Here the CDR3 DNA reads TGTGCCAGCAGTGAGGTGTCGGGGGGCGGAGGGGACACCGGGGAGCTGTTTTTT. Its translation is CASSEVSGGGGDTGELFF.

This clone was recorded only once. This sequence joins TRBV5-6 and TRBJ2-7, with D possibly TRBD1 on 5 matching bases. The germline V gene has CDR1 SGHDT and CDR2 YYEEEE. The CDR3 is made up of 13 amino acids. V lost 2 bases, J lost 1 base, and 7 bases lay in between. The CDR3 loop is CASSFQGSYEQYF. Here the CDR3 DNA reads TGTGCCAGCAGCTTTCAGGGTTCCTACGAGCAGTACTTC. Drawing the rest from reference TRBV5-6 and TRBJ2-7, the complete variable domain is DAGVTQSPTHLIKTRGQQVTLRCSPKSGHDTVSWYQQALGQGPQFIFQYYEEEERQRGNFPDRFSGHQFPNYSSELNVNALLLGDSALYLCASSFQGSYEQYFGPGTRLTVT.

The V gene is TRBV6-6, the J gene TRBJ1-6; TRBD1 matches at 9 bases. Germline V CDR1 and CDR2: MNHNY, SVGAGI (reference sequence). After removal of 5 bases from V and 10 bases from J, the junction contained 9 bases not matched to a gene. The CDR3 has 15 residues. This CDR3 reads CASSATGTGRSPLHF. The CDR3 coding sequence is TGTGCCAGCAGTGCCACCGGGACAGGGCGATCACCCCTCCACTTT.

The CDR3 coding sequence is TGTGCCACCAGCAATCTGGGGCAGTCCTATAATTCACCCCTCCACTTT. Its translation: CATSNLGQSYNSPLHF. The V gene is TRBV15, the J gene TRBJ1-6; maybe TRBD1 (5 bases). Per germline, CDR1 LNHNV and CDR2 YYDKDF (reference sequence). The CDR3 is 16 amino acids. V lost 4 bases to trimming and J lost 1 base, with 11 bases between them.

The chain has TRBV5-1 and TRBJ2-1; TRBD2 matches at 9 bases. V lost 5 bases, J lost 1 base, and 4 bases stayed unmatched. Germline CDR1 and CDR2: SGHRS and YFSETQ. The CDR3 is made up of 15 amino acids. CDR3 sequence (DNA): TGCGCCAGCAGACCTAGCGGGACTTCCTACAATGAGCAGTTCTTC. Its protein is CASRPSGTSYNEQFF.

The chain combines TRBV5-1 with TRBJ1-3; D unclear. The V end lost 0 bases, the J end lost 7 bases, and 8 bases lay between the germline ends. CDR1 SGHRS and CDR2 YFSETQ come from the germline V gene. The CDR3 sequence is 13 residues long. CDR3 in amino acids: CASSLDSANTIYF. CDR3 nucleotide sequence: TGCGCCAGCAGCTTGGACTCAGCCAACACCATATATTTT.

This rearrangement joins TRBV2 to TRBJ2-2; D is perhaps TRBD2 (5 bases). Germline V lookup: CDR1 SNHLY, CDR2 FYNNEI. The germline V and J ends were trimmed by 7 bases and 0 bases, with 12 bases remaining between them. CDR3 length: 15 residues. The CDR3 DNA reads TGTGCCAGCAAGAAGGTTAGCGCGAACACCGGGGAGCTGTTTTTT. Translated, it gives CASKKVSANTGELFF. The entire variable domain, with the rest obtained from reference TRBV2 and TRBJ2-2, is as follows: EPEVTQTPSHQVTQMGQEVILRCVPISNHLYFYWYRQILGQKVEFLVSFYNNEISEKSEIFDDQFSVERPDGSNFTLKIRSTKLEDSAMYFCASKKVSANTGELFFGEGSRLTVL.

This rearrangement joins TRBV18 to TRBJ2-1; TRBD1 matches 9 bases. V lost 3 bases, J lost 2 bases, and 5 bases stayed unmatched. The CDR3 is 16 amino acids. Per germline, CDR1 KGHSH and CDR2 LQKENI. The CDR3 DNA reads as TGTGCCAGCTCACCGACAGGGGGGTTCACCTACAATGAGCAGTTCTTC. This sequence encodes CASSPTGGFTYNEQFF. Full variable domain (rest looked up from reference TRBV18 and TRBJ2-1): NAGVMQNPRHLVRRRGQEARLRCSPMKGHSHVYWYRQLPEEGLKFMVYLQKENIIDESGMPKERFSAEFPKEGPSILRIQQVVRGDSAAYFCASSPTGGFTYNEQFFGPGTRLTVL.

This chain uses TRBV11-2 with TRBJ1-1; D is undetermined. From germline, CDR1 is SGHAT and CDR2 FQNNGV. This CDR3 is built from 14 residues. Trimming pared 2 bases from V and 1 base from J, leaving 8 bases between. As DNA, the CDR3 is TGTGCCAGCAGCTTACAAGTGCGGAACACTGAAGCTTTCTTT. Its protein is CASSLQVRNTEAFF.

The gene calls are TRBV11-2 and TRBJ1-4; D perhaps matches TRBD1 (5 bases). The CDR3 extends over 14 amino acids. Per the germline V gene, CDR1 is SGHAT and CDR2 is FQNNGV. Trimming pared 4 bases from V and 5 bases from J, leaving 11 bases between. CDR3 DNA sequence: TGTGCCAGCAGCTGGGGACGGCCGAATGAAAAACTGTTTTTT. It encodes CASSWGRPNEKLFF.